The next 30 T cell receptor beta chains were all read from a single sample in a study of molecular identifiers for immune sequencing clone quantification (dated by TCRdb to 2016 to 2019). Libraries were built with PCR. Sequencing relied on an Illumina HiSeq 4000. The raw public data were reprocessed by TCRdb itself: fastp quality trimming at Q25, MiXCR clonotype calling, in-frame beta chains only. Here each entry gathers all rows of one CDR3 protein and keeps the most common genes and DNA. Recorded for this sample are some 65,000 distinct CDR3 sequences; around a sixth of them occurred a single time. Together, the top ten hold about 1.4% of the sample. Sequences were obtained from naive CD8+ T cells from blood, with Jurkat cell RNA spiked in. Sample cell subset or site, as interpreted from the label and publication: FACS-sorted CD8+CD4-CCR7+CD45RA+ naive T cells. The receptors were sampled from a human donor in good health. Some libraries in this study had Jurkat cell RNA spiked in.

This clonotype was seen a handful of times. V usage is TRBV27 and J usage is TRBJ2-4; no reliable D call. Trimming removed 6 bases from V and 0 bases from J, with 9 bases in between. The CDR3 is 14 residues long. Germline CDR1 is MNHEY and CDR2 is SMNVEV (reference sequence). CDR3 protein: CASRGTLAKNIQYF. In DNA, the CDR3 is TGTGCCAGCAGGGGCACCCTAGCCAAAAACATTCAGTACTTC.

This clonotype was counted at least ten times. The rearrangement uses TRBV24-1 and TRBJ1-1; perhaps TRBD1 as D (6 bases). V was cut by 3 bases and J by 0 bases, with 7 bases left in between. This CDR3 contains 14 residues. The germline gives CDR1 KGHDR, CDR2 SFDVKD. The CDR3 DNA follows: TGTGCCACCAGTGATCGGGACATGAACACTGAAGCTTTCTTT. Translated: CATSDRDMNTEAFF.

Many counts were recorded for this clonotype. The chain links TRBV24-1 to TRBJ2-2, with D maybe TRBD1 (5 bases). The CDR3 loop spans 16 amino acids. Germline loops: CDR1 KGHDR, CDR2 SFDVKD. V was trimmed by 0 bases and J by 0 bases, leaving 7 bases between them. The CDR3 is CATSDLGHPNTGELFF. The CDR3 DNA follows: TGTGCCACCAGTGATTTGGGACACCCGAACACCGGGGAGCTGTTTTTT.

A note on this clonotype: A much larger clone differs by one base, so this may be a read error. The chain couples TRBV12-3 or TRBV12-4 to TRBJ1-1; no clear D gene. There are 11 residues in the CDR3. Trimming left V 7 bases short and J 10 bases short, with 13 bases between. This CDR3 is CASTSVAGAFF. In DNA, the CDR3 is TGTGCCAGCACATCGGTTGCGGGAGCTTTCTTT.

As regards this clonotype: This could be a read error, since a much larger clone is one nucleotide away. The chain joins TRBV6-5 to TRBJ2-3; tentatively, D is TRBD2 (6 bases). This CDR3 is built from 15 residues. V shed 5 bases and J shed 2 bases, with 14 bases lying between them. Germline CDR1 reads MNHEY; CDR2 reads SVGAGI. DNA of the CDR3: TGTGCCAGCAGTCCTTTCGGGGGTATCACAGATACGCAGTATTTT. Residues: CASSPFGGITDTQYF.

This clonotype appeared a few times. The chain combines TRBV7-9 with TRBJ2-7; 9 bases are a match to TRBD2. After removal of 4 bases from V and 5 bases from J, the junction contained 12 bases not matched to a gene. The CDR3 loop spans 16 amino acids. Germline loops: CDR1 SEHNR, CDR2 FQNEAQ (reference sequence). The CDR3: CASSSMPGLAVNEQYF. CDR3 nucleotide sequence: TGTGCCAGCAGCTCCATGCCGGGACTAGCTGTAAACGAGCAGTACTTC. Full variable domain (outside the CDR3, taken from reference TRBV7-9 and TRBJ2-7): DTGVSQNPRHKITKRGQNVTFRCDPISEHNRLYWYRQTLGQGPEFLTYFQNEAQLEKSRLLSDRFSAERPKGSFSTLEIQRTEQGDSAMYLCASSSMPGLAVNEQYFGPGTRLTVT.

Details on this clonotype: A single base separates this from a much larger clone, so it may be a read error. The CDR3 loop reads CAWSIRTEYEQYF. The CDR3, as DNA: TGTGCCTGGAGTATAAGGACAGAGTACGAGCAGTACTTC. The chain has TRBV30 and TRBJ2-7; perhaps TRBD1 as D (6 bases). Germline-derived CDR1 and CDR2 are GTSNPN and SVGIG (reference sequence). Trimming took off 2 bases at V and 4 bases at J, with 12 bases between the two ends. The CDR3 runs to 13 residues.

In this sample, this clonotype turned up many times. V usage is TRBV6-5 and J usage is TRBJ1-5; D might be TRBD1 (6 bases). Germline CDR1 MNHEY, CDR2 SVGAGI. V lost 6 bases to trimming and J lost 3 bases, with 15 bases between them. This CDR3 is 15 amino acids long. The CDR3 DNA sequence: TGTGCCAGCAGGGGGGCGACAGAGCCCAATCAGCCCCAGCATTTT. Encoded protein: CASRGATEPNQPQHF.

The V call is TRBV20-1, the J call TRBJ2-1; TRBD2 is a possible D gene (6 bases). Germline V gene lookup returns CDR1 DFQATT and CDR2 SNEGSKA (reference sequence). The CDR3 loop spans 15 amino acids. V shed 4 bases and J shed 0 bases, with 13 bases lying between them. The DNA for the CDR3 is TGCAGTGCTAAGGAACCGGGACTCTCCTACAATGAGCAGTTCTTC. Its protein product is CSAKEPGLSYNEQFF.

The sample holds a few counts of this clonotype. The chain couples TRBV12-3 or TRBV12-4 to TRBJ2-7; a possible D gene is TRBD1 (6 bases). The V gene lost 5 bases and the J gene lost 4 bases, with 15 bases spanning the gap. The length of the CDR3 is 14 residues. This CDR3 reads CASSVQGLEYEQYF. DNA of the CDR3: TGTGCCAGCAGTGTCCAGGGGCTTGAGTACGAGCAGTACTTC.

This clonotype appeared many times. The gene calls are TRBV27 and TRBJ2-5; D may be TRBD1 (5 bases). The CDR3 is 12 amino acids. Trimming took 10 bases from V and 2 from J, leaving 11 bases between them. Germline V gene data show CDR1 as MNHEY and CDR2 as SMNVEV (reference sequence). The CDR3 DNA follows: TGTGCCAACGGACAAAAGCAAGAGACCCAGTACTTC. Protein sequence: CANGQKQETQYF.

This clonotype has at least ten counts. The genes are TRBV7-9 and TRBJ2-1, with 9 bases identical to TRBD1. Trimming took 1 base from V and 9 from J; bases not matched to a gene: 10. CDR3 length: 16 residues. Germline V gene data show CDR1 as SEHNR and CDR2 as FQNEAQ (reference sequence). CDR3 region: CASSLGSRDRDGEQFF. For the CDR3, the DNA is TGTGCCAGCAGCTTAGGTTCCCGGGACAGGGACGGTGAGCAGTTCTTC. Together with reference TRBV7-9 and TRBJ2-1, the CDR3 gives the full variable domain: DTGVSQNPRHKITKRGQNVTFRCDPISEHNRLYWYRQTLGQGPEFLTYFQNEAQLEKSRLLSDRFSAERPKGSFSTLEIQRTEQGDSAMYLCASSLGSRDRDGEQFFGPGTRLTVL.

Concerning this clonotype: This may be a read error: a much more frequent sequence differs by one nucleotide. The V and J genes are TRBV7-2 and TRBJ1-5; D uncertain. Germline V gene lookup returns CDR1 SGHTA and CDR2 FQGNSA. There are 14 residues in the CDR3. The DNA of the CDR3 is TGTGCCAGCAGGGATACAGCGAGCAATCAGCCCCTGCATTTT. This gives the protein CASRDTASNQPLHF.

A few counts support this clonotype. The CDR3 DNA sequence: TGCAGCGTTGAAATCAGCGGGGGGCTCTACGAGCAGTACTTC. This translates into CSVEISGGLYEQYF. The chain combines TRBV29-1 with TRBJ2-7; 9 positions match TRBD2. The CDR3 totals 14 residues. V shed 2 bases, J shed 3 bases, and the junction held 5 bases outside the gene matches. Germline-derived CDR1 and CDR2 are SQVTM and ANQGSEA.

By frequency in the sample, this clonotype is medium-sized (0.01 to 0.1%). The CDR3 here is CAISERGANQPQHF. The CDR3, as DNA: TGTGCCATCAGTGAGAGGGGGGCTAATCAGCCCCAGCATTTT. This chain connects TRBV10-3 to TRBJ1-5; possibly TRBD1 for D (6 bases). Germline V gene sequence: CDR1 ENHRY, CDR2 SYGVKD. V was trimmed by 2 bases and J by 4 bases, leaving 9 bases between them. The length of the CDR3 is 14 residues.

At least ten counts were recorded for this clonotype. V gene TRBV20-1 combines with J gene TRBJ2-5, with 13 bases fitting TRBD2. CDR3 size: 19 residues. Germline V gene data show CDR1 as DFQATT and CDR2 as SNEGSKA (reference sequence). V was clipped by 1 base and J by 7 bases; unmatched bases: 18. CDR3 sequence (DNA): TGCAGTGCTAGAGTCCCAGGGACTAGCGGGACTATAATCTTGGGGACCCAGTACTTC. Translation gives CSARVPGTSGTIILGTQYF.

V and J are TRBV12-1 and TRBJ2-7; the D segment call TRBD2 is taken from the table without a DNA check. TRBV12-1 is given as a pseudogene. The CDR3 is 19 residues long. The CDR3 DNA reads TGTGCCAGCAGCTGGGGGACAGGTCGACTAGCGGGAGTAGAGAATGAGCAGTACTTC. Amino acids: CASSWGTGRLAGVENEQYF.

This clonotype was counted many times. The chain recombines TRBV5-6 with TRBJ1-1, with a weak D call TRBD1 (5 bases). Trimming shortened V by 0 bases and J by 4 bases, and 10 bases separated the two germline ends. The CDR3 consists of 14 residues. Germline V lookup: CDR1 SGHDT, CDR2 YYEEEE. Here the CDR3 DNA reads TGTGCCAGCAGCTTGGGCGCAGGGCTCACTGAAGCTTTCTTT. Its translation is CASSLGAGLTEAFF.

This clonotype was counted ten times or more. V gene TRBV27 combines with J gene TRBJ2-1, with TRBD2 matching over 9 bases. The length of the CDR3 is 15 residues. V lost 6 bases to trimming and J lost 5 bases; unmatched junction nucleotides: 8. Per the germline V gene, CDR1 is MNHEY and CDR2 is SMNVEV (reference sequence). CDR3 sequence reads: CASRLAGDANNEQFF. The CDR3 DNA reads TGTGCCAGCAGATTAGCGGGGGACGCTAACAATGAGCAGTTCTTC.

V gene TRBV20-1 combines with J gene TRBJ2-1, with 9 bases lining up with TRBD2. CDR1 is DFQATT, CDR2 SNEGSKA, per germline (reference sequence). V dropped 0 bases and J dropped 10; count of bases not matched to a gene: 10. The CDR3 is made up of 15 amino acids. The chain's CDR3 is CSARDGVAGDGEQFF. The CDR3 nucleotides read TGCAGTGCTAGAGATGGAGTAGCGGGAGATGGGGAGCAGTTCTTC.

To note about this clonotype: With a much larger clone just one base away, this may be a read error. A read error is likely, as this CDR3 ends without the conserved phenylalanine or tryptophan. The chain is built from TRBV7-3 and TRBJ2-7; 11 positions agree with TRBD1. V lost 6 bases to trimming and J lost 5 bases; unmatched junction nucleotides: 9. The CDR3 loop spans 15 amino acids. Germline-derived CDR1 and CDR2 are SGHTA and FQGTGA. The CDR3 DNA follows: TGTGCCAGCAGTTACCGGGGGACAGGGGGTGACGAGCAGTACCTC. As protein: CASSYRGTGGDEQYL.

Notes on this clonotype: A read error may account for a junction end that differs from germline. This chain's CDR3 is CSAPPKGLTEVWDSDAQYF. In nucleotides, the CDR3 is TGCAGTGCTCCCCCGAAGGGACTAACGGAAGTTTGGGACTCAGATGCGCAGTATTTT. The V and J genes are TRBV20-1 and TRBJ2-3, with 7 bases that match TRBD2. Per germline, CDR1 DFQATT and CDR2 SNEGSKA (reference sequence). The CDR3 length is 19 residues.

This clonotype was detected many times. The chain links TRBV7-9 to TRBJ1-3; no definite D call. Trimming left V 5 bases short and J 3 bases short, with 5 bases between. The germline V gene has CDR1 SEHNR and CDR2 FQNEAQ (reference sequence). This CDR3 is 12 amino acids long. CDR3 coding DNA: TGTGCCAGCAGCAATATTGGAAACACCATATATTTT. Translation gives CASSNIGNTIYF.

For this clonotype: A much larger clone sits a single nucleotide away, making a read error possible. The missing conserved phenylalanine or tryptophan at the end of this CDR3 makes a read error likely. V gene TRBV5-1 combines with J gene TRBJ2-3; 10 bases fit TRBD2. V lost 0 bases to trimming and J lost 5 bases; unmatched junction nucleotides: 6. CDR3 length: 16 residues. Germline values: CDR1 SGHRS, CDR2 YFSETQ. The chain's CDR3 is CASSLVPAGGLDTQYL. The CDR3 DNA reads TGCGCCAGCAGCTTGGTCCCAGCGGGAGGGTTAGATACGCAGTATCTT.

In the case of this clonotype: A read error may be the cause here, since a much bigger clone is one base away. The rearrangement joins TRBV13 to TRBJ1-1; 10 nucleotides agree with TRBD1. CDR3 length: 14 amino acids. Trimming cost V 8 bases and J 4 bases; bases outside gene matches: 7. Germline V CDR1 and CDR2: PRHDT, FYEKMQ (reference sequence). The CDR3 loop is CASGPGTGVTEAFF. In nucleotides, the CDR3 is TGTGCCAGCGGCCCCGGGACAGGGGTCACTGAAGCTTTCTTT.

On this clonotype: A read error is possible here, since a much larger clone lies one base away. V is TRBV6-4 and J is TRBJ1-1; TRBD1 agrees at 8 bases. J lost 3 bases, V lost 0 bases, and 6 bases had no gene match. CDR3 length: 16 amino acids. Per germline, CDR1 MRHNA and CDR2 SNTAGT. CDR3 loop: CASSDSPNRGDTEAFF. Here the CDR3 DNA reads TGTGCCAGCAGTGACTCACCGAACAGGGGGGACACTGAAGCTTTCTTT.

On this clonotype itself: This may be a read error: a much more frequent sequence differs by one nucleotide. This chain uses TRBV20-1 with TRBJ2-1; D gene ambiguous. The CDR3 is 14 residues long. Per germline, CDR1 DFQATT and CDR2 SNEGSKA (reference sequence). CDR3 in DNA: TGCAGTGCCCCCTCCAGCGCAGGCTACAATGAGCAGCTCTTC. Protein product: CSAPSSAGYNEQLF.

In this sample, this clonotype turned up a few times. The genes are TRBV10-1 and TRBJ2-1, with 14 bases matching TRBD2. Germline V gene data show CDR1 as WNHNN and CDR2 as SYGVQD (reference sequence). This CDR3 contains 15 residues. J gave up 7 bases and V 3 bases, and 2 bases lay outside the gene matches. CDR3 sequence reads: CASSEGTSGRNEQFF. Written as DNA, the CDR3 is TGCGCCAGCAGTGAAGGGACTAGCGGGAGAAATGAGCAGTTCTTC.

Notes on this clonotype: A much larger clone differs from this one at a single base, so this may be a read error. The chain joins TRBV27 to TRBJ2-2, with D possibly being TRBD2 (5 bases). The germline gives CDR1 MNHEY, CDR2 SMNVEV (reference sequence). The CDR3 contains 12 residues. CDR3 protein: CASSPYTGELLF. The CDR3 region has the DNA TGTGCCAGCAGTCCGTACACCGGGGAGCTGCTTTTT.

This clonotype has ten or more counts. The gene calls are TRBV2 and TRBJ2-1; the match to TRBD1 covers 9 bases. This CDR3 has 15 amino acids. Trimming removed 0 bases from V and 6 bases from J; junction bases left unmatched: 3. The germline V gene has CDR1 SNHLY and CDR2 FYNNEI. CDR3 sequence: CASSEAPTGGNEQFF. As DNA, the CDR3 is TGTGCCAGCAGTGAAGCACCGACAGGGGGCAATGAGCAGTTCTTC. Full variable domain (rest looked up from reference TRBV2 and TRBJ2-1): EPEVTQTPSHQVTQMGQEVILRCVPISNHLYFYWYRQILGQKVEFLVSFYNNEISEKSEIFDDQFSVERPDGSNFTLKIRSTKLEDSAMYFCASSEAPTGGNEQFFGPGTRLTVL.